The 20 T cell receptor beta chains below were found in one sample sequenced in a study of blood T cell repertoires in COVID-19. Only in-frame clones appear in the TCRdb table, and some are missing; sequencing was by immunoSEQ multiplex PCR. The sample lists approximately 150,000 clones; around 90% were seen once. The sequenced sample consisted of peripheral blood. These receptors came from a human donor in a cohort sampled during active COVID-19.

This clone was seen more than once but under ten times. As DNA, the CDR3 is TGCAGCGTTGAAGACGCGGGACAGGGTTTATTTCAGCCCCAGCATTTT. It codes for CSVEDAGQGLFQPQHF. The chain has TRBV29-1 and TRBJ1-5; 9 nucleotides line up with TRBD1. The CDR3 is made up of 16 amino acids. The junction had 9 bases not matched to a gene; V was cut back by 0 bases and J by 6 bases. Germline CDR1 SQVTM, CDR2 ANQGSEA.

This clone has just one count. This CDR3 reads CASSGDRRSPLHF. CDR3 in DNA: TGTGCCAGCAGCGGCGACAGACGGTCACCCCTCCACTTT. The genes are TRBV7-2 and TRBJ1-6; D is perhaps TRBD1 (5 bases). CDR3 size: 13 residues. Germline loops: CDR1 SGHTA, CDR2 FQGNSA. V lost 5 bases to trimming and J lost 10 bases, with 12 bases between them.

CDR3: CATSESGQGLDTGELFF. The CDR3 region has the DNA TGTGCCACCAGTGAATCCGGACAGGGTTTAGACACCGGGGAGCTGTTTTTT. The chain carries TRBV24-1 and TRBJ2-2; 8 nucleotides agree with TRBD1. The CDR3 runs to 17 residues. Trimming cost V 4 bases and J 3 bases; bases outside gene matches: 9. CDR1 and CDR2 from the germline V gene are KGHDR and SFDVKD.

V and J are TRBV5-1 and TRBJ1-1, with 7 bases identical to TRBD1. The CDR3 consists of 13 residues. V shed 5 bases, J shed 5 bases, and the junction held 6 bases outside the gene matches. From germline, CDR1 is SGHRS and CDR2 YFSETQ. CDR3 sequence (DNA): TGCGCCAGCAGTCAGACAGGGCCGACTGAAGCTTTCTTT. Translating gives CASSQTGPTEAFF.

The chain is built from TRBV9 and TRBJ2-3; D may be TRBD1 (5 bases). Germline-derived CDR1 and CDR2 are SGDLS and YYNGEE. The ends were cut back, 0 bases at V and 6 bases at J, with 20 bases in the middle. This CDR3 spans 17 amino acids. The CDR3 nucleotides read TGTGCCAGCAGCGTAGACGGCTTAGGCTCCGCAGGGGATACGCAGTATTTT. Its translation: CASSVDGLGSAGDTQYF.

The chain combines TRBV6-1 with TRBJ2-1, with TRBD2 identical over 14 bases. The CDR3 totals 16 residues. Germline CDR1 MNHNS, CDR2 SASEGT. Germline trimming cut 4 bases from V and 12 bases from J; bases unmatched to any gene: 11. The DNA of the CDR3 is TGTGCCAGCAGTGGACCGGGACTAGCGGGGGCCCGAGTGCAGTTCTTC. This encodes CASSGPGLAGARVQFF.

The table lists this clone with a count of one. This chain uses TRBV5-1 with TRBJ2-1, with TRBD2 as a possible D gene (6 bases). This CDR3 contains 20 residues. Deletions cut 0 bases from V and 5 bases from J, with 27 bases between. CDR1 and CDR2 from the germline V gene are SGHRS and YFSETQ. For the CDR3, the DNA is TGCGCCAGCAGCTTGGCGCGGGGCAGGGACGCCGGGGCCCTACACAATGAGCAGTTCTTC. Protein sequence: CASSLARGRDAGALHNEQFF.

The chain employs TRBV14 and TRBJ2-7; D call uncertain. The CDR3 totals 14 residues. V lost 5 bases and J 3 bases, leaving 14 bases between the germline ends. Germline values: CDR1 SGHDN, CDR2 FVKESK. This CDR3 is CASSSLRRGYEQYF. The CDR3 DNA is TGTGCCAGCAGCAGTTTGCGTCGAGGCTACGAGCAGTACTTC.

The rearrangement links TRBV2 to TRBJ2-2, with D perhaps TRBD1 (5 bases). The V gene lost 8 bases and the J gene lost 5 bases, with 15 bases spanning the gap. CDR1 and CDR2 (germline): SNHLY, FYNNEI. This CDR3 contains 14 residues. CDR3 region: CASFRGMGTGELFF. The CDR3 bases are TGTGCCAGCTTTAGGGGAATGGGGACCGGGGAGCTGTTTTTT.

V is TRBV7-6 and J is TRBJ2-3; perhaps TRBD2 as D (5 bases). Trimming cost V 3 bases and J 1 base, with 14 bases left between them. The CDR3 runs to 16 residues. From germline, CDR1 is SGHVS and CDR2 FNYEAQ. The CDR3 here is CASSFLSGKRTDTQYF. The DNA for the CDR3 is TGTGCCAGCAGCTTCCTTTCGGGGAAGCGCACAGATACGCAGTATTTT.

This chain links TRBV9 with TRBJ1-1, with D maybe TRBD1 (6 bases). V was pared by 3 bases and J by 2 bases, with 11 bases between. CDR3 length: 14 residues. CDR1 and CDR2 (germline): SGDLS, YYNGEE. DNA of the CDR3: TGTGCCAGCAGCGCCGGACAGTTCAACACTGAAGCTTTCTTT. Amino acids: CASSAGQFNTEAFF. The complete variable domain, with remaining parts taken from reference TRBV9 and TRBJ1-1, reads DSGVTQTPKHLITATGQRVTLRCSPRSGDLSVYWYQQSLDQGLQFLIQYYNGEERAKGNILERFSAQQFPDLHSELNLSSLELGDSALYFCASSAGQFNTEAFFGQGTRLTVV.

V is TRBV18 and J is TRBJ2-7; 9 nucleotides agree with TRBD1. Unmatched junction bases numbered 1, after V lost 3 bases and J lost 4 bases. The CDR3 is made up of 13 amino acids. Germline loops: CDR1 KGHSH, CDR2 LQKENI. For the CDR3, the DNA is TGTGCCAGCTCACCCGGGACAGGGTACGAGCAGTACTTC. The encoded protein is CASSPGTGYEQYF.

This clone was detected once. The V call is TRBV5-4, the J call TRBJ1-2; TRBD1 might be the D (5 bases). The CDR3 has 15 amino acids. The V and J ends lost 0 bases and 2 bases respectively, with 11 bases between them. Germline V gene lookup returns CDR1 SGHNT and CDR2 YYREEE (reference sequence). CDR3 region: CASSLEGARNYGYTF. CDR3 nucleotide sequence: TGTGCCAGCAGCTTGGAAGGGGCGCGAAACTATGGCTACACCTTC.

The V call is TRBV4-3, the J call TRBJ2-5; 7 nucleotides match TRBD1. V gave up 3 bases and J gave up 4 bases; unmatched junction bases: 11. Germline V lookup: CDR1 LGHNA, CDR2 YSLEER. CDR3 size: 16 residues. Written as DNA, the CDR3 is TGCGCCAGCAGCCACGCGGTTAGATCAGGGGGAGAGACCCAGTACTTC. Translating gives CASSHAVRSGGETQYF.

This chain links TRBV10-3 with TRBJ1-1; D is undetermined. Germline CDR1 ENHRY, CDR2 SYGVKD. V dropped 0 bases and J dropped 8 bases, with 10 bases sitting between them. This CDR3 is built from 13 residues. This CDR3 is CAISESIPGEAFF. The CDR3 nucleotides read TGTGCCATCAGTGAGTCGATTCCGGGAGAAGCTTTCTTT.

The chain has TRBV19 and TRBJ2-7, with 11 bases fitting TRBD2. Germline V gene data show CDR1 as LNHDA and CDR2 as SQIVND (reference sequence). The CDR3 runs 15 residues. V was clipped by 1 base and J by 2 bases; unmatched bases: 1. CDR3 sequence (DNA): TGTGCCAGTAGTATAGCACTAGCGGGAGCCTACGAGCAGTACTTC. Protein: CASSIALAGAYEQYF.

This rearrangement joins TRBV6-2 or TRBV6-3 to TRBJ2-5; 7 nucleotides line up with TRBD2. With V trimmed by 6 bases and J by 1 base, 8 bases remained unmatched. The CDR3 sequence is 15 residues long. Germline V CDR1 and CDR2: MNHEY, SVGEGT. This CDR3 reads CASSRTRTSQETQYF. The DNA of the CDR3 is TGTGCCAGCAGCCGCACTAGGACTAGCCAAGAGACCCAGTACTTC.

The gene calls are TRBV6-5 and TRBJ1-4; 7 bases agree with TRBD1. This CDR3 is built from 14 residues. V lost 0 bases and J lost 14; bases outside the gene matches: 9. Germline CDR1 is MNHEY and CDR2 is SVGAGI. CDR3 nucleotide sequence: TGTGCCAGCAGTTACTCTTTAGGAGACAGGGCTCTGTTTTTT. This sequence encodes CASSYSLGDRALFF.

CDR3 region: CASSDRGFEQYF. CDR3 in DNA: TGTGCCAGCAGCGACCGAGGGTTCGAGCAGTACTTC. The chain carries TRBV7-9 and TRBJ2-7; D possibly corresponds to TRBD2 (5 bases). Germline V gene sequence: CDR1 SEHNR, CDR2 FQNEAQ (reference sequence). The CDR3 covers 12 residues. V dropped 5 bases and J dropped 6 bases, with 11 bases sitting between them.

This clone appeared once. The CDR3 sequence: CASGGNTEAFF. The CDR3 DNA follows: TGTGCCAGCGGAGGGAACACTGAAGCTTTCTTT. V is TRBV6-5 and J is TRBJ1-1; no firm D call. V was shortened by 8 bases and J by 1 base, with 5 bases between the two germline ends. This CDR3 is built from 11 residues. Germline V lookup: CDR1 MNHEY, CDR2 SVGAGI.